The TCR beta chain under discussion was sequenced for a study of T cell responses to AZD1222 COVID-19 vaccine. Study-wide points: Sampling captured repertoires only after the peak T cell response. Only six AZD1222 recipients tested seropositive at baseline. Reportedly, nearly half the spike-specific TCRs target unmutated variant regions.

As concerns this clone: What it binds is unknown.

Losses at the gene ends were 6 bases for V and 7 bases for J; bases not matched to a gene: 13. Per germline, CDR1 LGHDT and CDR2 YNNKEL (reference sequence). The CDR3 is 16 residues long. Clones were sequenced by immunoSEQ multiplex PCR, and TCRdb holds only the in-frame ones, with some missing. The table includes 30,000 to 35,000 clones, approximately 80% detected once. Whether given at about 4 or about 12 weeks, second doses were pooled. The chain joins TRBV3-1 (or the pseudogene TRBV3-2) to TRBJ2-3; 10 positions agree with TRBD2. The sequence derives from an adult who received the AZD1222 COVID-19 vaccine. The sample was peripheral blood, taken 28 days after the second AZD1222 dose. The CDR3 protein is CASSPLGSGGPNTQYF. CDR3 DNA: TGTGCCAGCAGTCCCCTCGGTAGCGGGGGGCCTAATACGCAGTATTTT.